The rows below give T cell receptor beta chains drawn from one sample of a study of OX40 agonist ivuxolimab in advanced cancers. Profiling relied on immunoSEQ multiplex PCR, and the TCRdb table lists in-frame clones only, not all of them. The sample carries approximately 17,000 clones, approximately 82% recorded once. This sample comprised CD4+ or CD8+ T cells sorted from blood, obtained in a trial of the OX40 agonist ivuxolimab. All receptors derive from an adult with an advanced solid tumor such as melanoma, head and neck, liver or kidney cancer. The CDR3 runs from the conserved cysteine through the conserved F or W. The D gene is left open where the match is weak. Rows may omit the clone size; those that give it use once, few, many or a size class.

v_call,clone_size,d_call,j_call,cdr3_aa,cdr3_nt
TRBV27,once,-,TRBJ2-3,CASSLEYTDTQYF,TGTGCCAGCAGTTTGGAGTACACAGATACGCAGTATTTT
TRBV30,-,-,TRBJ1-3,CAWSVRGYTIYF,TGTGCCTGGAGTGTACGTGGATACACCATATATTTT
TRBV5-1,-,-,TRBJ1-4,CASSKPGGVGNEKLFF,TGCGCCAGCAGCAAACCCGGCGGGGTCGGTAATGAAAAACTGTTTTTT
TRBV29-1,-,-,TRBJ1-2,CSVETHPSYTF,TGCAGCGTTGAAACACACCCCAGCTACACCTTC
TRBV19,medium-sized,TRBD1,TRBJ1-2,CASTLARTGDYGYTF,TGTGCCAGTACCTTGGCCAGGACAGGGGACTATGGCTACACCTTC
TRBV7-3,-,-,TRBJ2-2,CASSLRGAPGGELFF,TGTGCCAGCAGCTTAAGGGGGGCGCCGGGCGGGGAGCTGTTTTTT
TRBV19,-,-,TRBJ2-6,CASNPGGSGANVLTF,TGTGCCAGTAACCCTGGGGGTTCTGGGGCCAACGTCCTGACTTTC
TRBV15,once,TRBD1,TRBJ2-2,CATSQARGQRSGELFF,TGTGCCACCAGCCAGGCCAGGGGGCAGAGGTCCGGGGAGCTGTTTTTT
TRBV28,-,-,TRBJ1-2,CASSVMRANYGYTF,TGTGCCAGCAGTGTAATGCGTGCGAACTATGGCTACACCTTC
TRBV10-1,-,TRBD2,TRBJ2-5,CASNSRTVTSGKALGTQYF,TGCGCCAGCAACTCTAGGACAGTCACTAGCGGAAAGGCTCTTGGGACCCAGTACTTC
TRBV28,few,-,TRBJ1-5,CASSLSGNQPQHF,TGTGCCAGCAGTTTGAGTGGGAATCAGCCCCAGCATTTT